This record covers a single TCR beta chain. Germline loops: CDR1 GTSNPN, CDR2 SVGIG (reference sequence). V lost 1 base and J 3 bases, leaving 7 bases between the germline ends. The CDR3 sequence is 13 residues long. This sample is drawn from a study of OX40 agonist ivuxolimab in advanced cancers. The assay was immunoSEQ multiplex PCR, and TCRdb's table has in-frame clones only and misses some. The repertoire includes tens of thousands of clones, 87% of them detected once, and under 3.5% sits in the top ten. This TCR came from an adult with an advanced solid tumor such as melanoma, head and neck, liver or kidney cancer. The chain joins TRBV30 to TRBJ1-5, with no clear D. The specimen comprised CD4+ or CD8+ T cells sorted from blood, sampled in a trial of the OX40 agonist ivuxolimab. This CDR3 is CAWSGTSNQPQHF. The CDR3 DNA follows: TGTGCCTGGAGTGGGACCTCCAATCAGCCCCAGCATTTT.